These 13 T cell receptor beta chains came from one sample sequenced in a study of molecular identifiers for immune sequencing clone quantification. In TCRdb, the PCR reads were re-called with MiXCR into one record per CDR3 protein. The sample yields over 600,000 distinct CDR3 sequences, 15% to 20% seen once. Sequencing used naive CD8+ T cells from blood, with Jurkat cell RNA spiked in. Subset here: FACS-sorted CD8+CD4-CCR7+CD45RA+ naive T cells. These receptors came from a human donor in good health. Some libraries in this study had Jurkat cell RNA spiked in.

The chain joins TRBV28 to TRBJ2-3; the match to TRBD2 covers 12 bases. Germline assignment: CDR1 MDHEN and CDR2 SYDVKM. V was pared by 3 bases and J by 3 bases, with 19 bases of the junction left unmatched. CDR3 length equals 21 residues. The CDR3 DNA reads as TGTGCCAGCAGTTTTCCCGTAGGTCTAGCGGGAGGGCCGGTAGGGACAGATACGCAGTATTTT. This encodes CASSFPVGLAGGPVGTDTQYF. Variable domain in full (rest from reference TRBV28 and TRBJ2-3): DVKVTQSSRYLVKRTGEKVFLECVQDMDHENMFWYRQDPGLGLRLIYFSYDVKMKEKGDIPEGYSVSREKKERFSLILESASTNQTSMYLCASSFPVGLAGGPVGTDTQYFGPGTRLTVL.

This clonotype was found many times. The chain links TRBV13 to TRBJ2-1, with 10 bases identical to TRBD1. Germline CDR1 is PRHDT and CDR2 is FYEKMQ (reference sequence). The ends lost 9 bases at V and 5 bases at J; junction bases unmatched: 7. The CDR3 spans 14 residues. In DNA form, the CDR3 reads TGTGCCAGTCCGGGACAGGGGCGGAACAATGAGCAGTTCTTC. It yields the protein CASPGQGRNNEQFF. Variable domain in full (rest from reference TRBV13 and TRBJ2-1): AAGVIQSPRHLIKEKRETATLKCYPIPRHDTVYWYQQGPGQDPQFLISFYEKMQSDKGSIPDRFSAQQFSDYHSELNMSSLELGDSALYFCASPGQGRNNEQFFGPGTRLTVL.

This clonotype was recorded at least ten times. The chain uses TRBV20-1 and TRBJ1-1, with no clear D. V lost 6 bases to trimming and J lost 6 bases, with 14 bases between them. CDR3 size: 12 residues. In germline, CDR1 is DFQATT, CDR2 SNEGSKA (reference sequence). CDR3 amino acids: CSANRDRPEAFF. The CDR3 nucleotides are TGCAGTGCAAACCGAGATAGACCTGAAGCTTTCTTT.

This clonotype has a count of ten or more. This chain links TRBV5-4 with TRBJ2-7; TRBD1 might be the D (6 bases). The CDR3 has 15 residues. Germline lookup yields CDR1 SGHNT and CDR2 YYREEE (reference sequence). The V gene lost 4 bases and the J gene lost 2 bases, with 16 bases spanning the gap. As DNA, the CDR3 is TGTGCCAGCAGCCTCGGACAGCCTGCGACCTACGAGCAGTACTTC. It yields the protein CASSLGQPATYEQYF.

This clonotype was observed at least ten times. The rearrangement joins TRBV7-9 to TRBJ2-3; D is unresolved. The V gene lost 5 bases and the J gene lost 4 bases, with 7 bases spanning the gap. This CDR3 region has 12 residues. Looked up from germline, CDR1 is SEHNR and CDR2 is FQNEAQ (reference sequence). CDR3 nucleotide sequence: TGTGCCAGCAGCCTTCAGGCAGATACGCAGTATTTT. Protein product: CASSLQADTQYF.

Details on this clonotype: With a much larger clone just one base away, this may be a read error. The J gene is TRBJ2-7, the V gene TRBV29-1; no reliable D call. Germline CDR1 SQVTM, CDR2 ANQGSEA. The CDR3 is made up of 11 amino acids. The chain's CDR3 is CGVRAGYEQYF. The CDR3 DNA sequence: TGCGGCGTCAGAGCCGGCTACGAGCAGTACTTC.

This clonotype was counted only a few times. The V call is TRBV27, the J call TRBJ2-7; TRBD1 might be the D (5 bases). In germline, CDR1 is MNHEY, CDR2 SMNVEV (reference sequence). Trimming took 2 bases from V and 0 from J, leaving 23 bases between them. The length of the CDR3 is 19 residues. CDR3 in amino acids: CASSLGATPSEVGSYEQYF. The CDR3 nucleotides read TGTGCCAGCAGTTTAGGGGCCACTCCGAGCGAGGTCGGCTCCTACGAGCAGTACTTC.

The count of this clonotype is one. The chain carries TRBV7-9 and TRBJ2-1; 7 bases fit TRBD1. The CDR3 totals 15 residues. Per the germline V gene, CDR1 is SEHNR and CDR2 is FQNEAQ (reference sequence). V gave up 5 bases and J gave up 0 bases; unmatched junction bases: 4. The CDR3 coding sequence is TGTGCCAGCAGCCATAGACAGGGCTCCTACAATGAGCAGTTCTTC. As protein: CASSHRQGSYNEQFF.

Ten or more counts support this clonotype. The rearrangement joins TRBV12-3 or TRBV12-4 to TRBJ2-3, with unresolved D. The V end lost 5 bases, the J end lost 10 bases, and 16 bases lay between the germline ends. CDR3 length: 13 amino acids. Written as DNA, the CDR3 is TGTGCCAGCAGTAGCCAAGCCGGCATGGCGCAGTATTTT. Protein product: CASSSQAGMAQYF.

Worth noting for this clonotype: One base away lies a much larger clone, so this may be a sequencing read error. The chain has TRBV5-1 and TRBJ1-2; TRBD1 agrees at 10 bases. The CDR3 extends over 15 amino acids. Germline CDR1 reads SGHRS; CDR2 reads YFSETQ. DNA of the CDR3: TGCGCCGGCAGCGTACGACAGGGGGCGTCTCCTGGCTACACCTTC. It yields the protein CAGSVRQGASPGYTF.

V is TRBV27 and J is TRBJ2-7; D call uncertain. CDR1 and CDR2 from the germline V gene are MNHEY and SMNVEV (reference sequence). V was trimmed by 2 bases and J by 3 bases, leaving 14 bases between them. The CDR3 has 15 residues. This chain's CDR3 is CASSLARLGVYEQYF. The CDR3 coding sequence is TGTGCCAGCAGTTTAGCCAGGTTGGGCGTCTACGAGCAGTACTTC.

This clonotype was counted many times. The chain recombines TRBV25-1 with TRBJ2-5, with D uncertain. In germline, CDR1 is MGHDK, CDR2 SYGVNS. Trimming took off 4 bases at V and 9 bases at J, with 6 bases between the two ends. The CDR3 is 10 amino acids. CDR3 region: CASSAGAQYF. The DNA of the CDR3 is TGTGCCAGCAGTGCTGGGGCCCAGTACTTC.

Of note for this clonotype: Being one base from a much bigger clone, this may be a read error. The chain carries TRBV7-6 and TRBJ2-3, with TRBD2 matching over 12 bases. Germline V CDR1 and CDR2: SGHVS, FNYEAQ. J gave up 14 bases and V 8 bases, and 14 bases lay outside the gene matches. This CDR3 has 14 amino acids. The CDR3 DNA sequence: TGTGCCAGCGGCCTAGCGGGGGGGCCCGCCGATTTGTATTTT. Translating gives CASGLAGGPADLYF.